This T cell receptor (beta chain) comes out of a study of high-grade serous ovarian cancer treatment subgroups. Study-wide background: Samples averaged approximately 14,000 reads and around 7,600 unique TCR beta rearrangements.

With regard to this clone: As yet, its antigen is unknown.

This CDR3 spans 15 amino acids. From germline, CDR1 is SGHAT and CDR2 FQNNGV. Unmatched junction bases numbered 3, after V lost 3 bases and J lost 2 bases. Sequencing was performed with immunoSEQ multiplex PCR; in TCRdb, only in-frame clones are kept and a portion is missing. The sample carries roughly 9,800 clones, about 63% recorded once. The tumor samples were collected prior to definitive surgery or chemotherapy. Study-wide findings and caveats: Without spatial data, bulk sequencing limits insight into HGSC tumor diversity. Tumors within one patient showed repertoire similarity of roughly 0.1 to 0.8.

Material for sequencing was tumor tissue. The gene calls are TRBV11-2 and TRBJ2-7; TRBD2 matches at 11 bases. The sequence was obtained from a human donor with high-grade serous ovarian cancer. The CDR3 here is CASSLGLAEAYEQYF. Here the CDR3 DNA reads TGTGCCAGCAGCTTGGGACTAGCGGAGGCCTACGAGCAGTACTTC.